This is a list of T cell receptor beta chains from one sample in a study of response to subunit inactivated influenza vaccine. Each CDR3 protein gets one entry after TCRdb re-called the RT-PCR reads with MiXCR. The sample has 860,000 or so distinct CDR3 sequences, 21% seen once; the top ten hold 9.5% to 13%. The material was PBMCs from blood, obtained approximately 5 days after vaccination. The receptor set was obtained from a man in his fifties who received an inactivated influenza vaccine. Each CDR3 is given with its conserved first and last residue. D genes are given only for firm matches. Clone size is not always given. Where it is, it says once, few, many or a class for expanded clones.

>-|TRBJ1-1|TRBV20-1|few
CSARGGVRRNTEAFF
TGCAGTGCTAGAGGGGGGGTACGGCGGAACACTGAAGCTTTCTTT
>TRBD1|TRBJ1-5|TRBV6-5|-
CASSWDRDQPQHF
TGTGCCAGCAGTTGGGACAGGGATCAGCCCCAGCATTTT
>-|TRBJ2-1|TRBV29-1|-
CSVKSSANSYNEQFF
TGCAGCGTTAAATCTAGCGCCAACTCCTACAATGAGCAGTTCTTC
>-|TRBJ2-5|TRBV15|many
CATSRDRPTRGETQYF
TGTGCCACCAGCAGAGATCGGCCCACTAGGGGAGAGACCCAGTACTTC
>-|TRBJ2-7|TRBV9|-
CASSVGARDFDYEQYF
TGTGCCAGCAGCGTAGGGGCCCGGGACTTCGACTACGAGCAGTACTTC
>TRBD2|TRBJ2-3|TRBV2|few
CASRGTTNTDTQYF
TGTGCCAGCAGAGGGACTACCAACACAGATACGCAGTATTTT
>-|TRBJ1-4|TRBV7-8|few
CASSLSTASTNEKLFF
TGTGCCAGCAGCTTATCCACAGCCTCGACTAATGAAAAACTGTTTTTT
>-|TRBJ1-5|TRBV6-2/TRBV6-3|-
CASSQKRYSNQPQHF
TGTGCCAGCAGTCAAAAGCGGTATAGCAATCAGCCCCAGCATTTT
>-|TRBJ1-3|TRBV18|-
CASSPRGNPSGNTIYF
TGTGCCAGCTCACCAAGGGGAAACCCCTCTGGAAACACCATATATTTT
>-|TRBJ2-5|TRBV2|-
CASSEGSGIGQETQYF
TGTGCCAGCAGTGAGGGAAGCGGTATCGGCCAAGAGACCCAGTACTTC
>TRBD2|TRBJ2-7|TRBV12-3/TRBV12-4|few
CASSSGGLAGLKQYF
TGTGCCAGCAGCTCGGGGGGACTAGCGGGATTAAAGCAGTACTTC
>-|TRBJ1-1|TRBV28|-
CASSLYPGGMNTEAFF
TGTGCCAGCAGCCTGTACCCCGGGGGAATGAACACTGAAGCTTTCTTT
>TRBD2|TRBJ2-1|TRBV24-1|few
CATSDWTSGGNNEQFF
TGTGCCACCAGTGATTGGACTAGCGGGGGAAACAATGAGCAGTTCTTC
>TRBD2|TRBJ2-7|TRBV20-1|few
CIPEGLAGEVSYEQYF
TGCATCCCCGAGGGCCTAGCGGGAGAGGTCTCCTACGAGCAGTACTTC
>-|TRBJ2-5|TRBV7-9|few
CASARRETQYF
TGTGCCAGCGCGCGCAGAGAGACCCAGTACTTC
>-|TRBJ2-1|TRBV11-2|-
CASSLNSWGNNEQFF
TGTGCCAGCAGCTTAAATAGTTGGGGGAACAATGAGCAGTTCTTC
>-|TRBJ1-2|TRBV15|many
CATSRDLTEGYTF
TGTGCCACCAGCAGGGACCTGACCGAAGGCTACACCTTC
>TRBD1|TRBJ1-5|TRBV6-2/TRBV6-3|few
CASSYRPGQGGNQPQHF
TGTGCCAGCAGTTACAGACCGGGACAGGGGGGCAATCAGCCCCAGCATTTT
>-|TRBJ2-7|TRBV5-1|-
CASSPPKDRNYEQYF
TGCGCCAGCAGCCCCCCAAAGGACCGAAACTACGAGCAGTACTTC
>-|TRBJ1-3|TRBV7-9|-
CASSFTEFSGNTIYF
TGTGCCAGCAGCTTTACCGAGTTCTCTGGAAACACCATATATTTT
>-|TRBJ1-2|TRBV28|-
CASNVGDLGYTF
TGTGCCAGCAACGTGGGGGATCTCGGCTACACCTTC
>TRBD1|TRBJ2-1|TRBV4-3|many
CASSPGTGGVEKQFF
TGCGCCAGCAGCCCCGGGACAGGGGGAGTCGAGAAGCAGTTCTTC
>-|TRBJ1-2|TRBV12-3/TRBV12-4|-
CASSFSGTYGYTF
TGTGCCAGCAGTTTTTCGGGCACCTATGGCTACACCTTC
>TRBD1|TRBJ2-2|TRBV12-3/TRBV12-4|once
CASRSGGSNTGELFF
TGTGCCAGCAGGTCAGGGGGATCAAACACCGGGGAGCTGTTTTTT
>-|TRBJ2-7|TRBV20-1|few
CSARDFRQGRQYF
TGCAGTGCTAGAGATTTCCGGCAGGGCCGACAGTACTTC
>TRBD1|TRBJ2-7|TRBV20-1|-
CSARDFQGQRVYEQYF
TGCAGTGCTAGAGATTTTCAGGGACAGAGAGTTTACGAGCAGTACTTC
>TRBD2|TRBJ2-1|TRBV10-3|few
CAISATSGSYNEQFF
TGTGCCATCAGCGCGACTAGCGGGTCCTACAATGAGCAGTTCTTC
>-|TRBJ2-1|TRBV28|few
CASSTQGTESYNEQFF
TGTGCCAGCAGCACCCAAGGGACGGAGAGTTACAATGAGCAGTTCTTC
>-|TRBJ2-3|TRBV4-3|-
CASSQDWQTTDTQYF
TGCGCCAGCAGCCAAGATTGGCAGACCACAGATACGCAGTATTTT
>-|TRBJ2-3|TRBV10-3|few
CAISERGRTDTQYF
TGTGCCATCAGTGAGAGGGGGAGGACAGATACGCAGTATTTT
>-|TRBJ1-2|TRBV16|few
CASSQSSGVGYTF
TGTGCCAGCAGCCAATCGTCAGGGGTTGGCTACACCTTC
>TRBD1|TRBJ1-1|TRBV7-9|-
CASISDRGSEAFF
TGTGCCAGCATCTCTGACAGGGGGTCTGAAGCTTTCTTT
>TRBD2|TRBJ2-1|TRBV20-1|-
CSASDFRDYYNEQFF
TGCAGTGCTAGTGACTTCCGGGACTACTACAATGAGCAGTTCTTC